In this sample, the clone carrying this T cell receptor beta chain turned up many times. Its antigen is currently unknown. TCRdb recomputed calls from the RT-PCR reads with MiXCR, one row per CDR3 protein. This table holds 550,000 to 650,000 distinct CDR3 sequences, 10% to 15% found once. The record originates from a study of response to subunit inactivated influenza vaccine. Study findings and constraints: Researchers suggested that each seasonal influenza vaccination recruits few new T cells.

This TCR was recovered from a man aged 45-60 years who received an inactivated influenza vaccine. This specimen consisted of PBMCs from blood, obtained on the day of vaccination.

The CDR3 nucleotides read TGTGCCAGCAGTACAAGCGGGGGGTTAAATGAGCAGTTCTTC. This encodes CASSTSGGLNEQFF. The V gene is TRBV6-2 or TRBV6-3, the J gene TRBJ2-1; 9 bases are a match to TRBD2. Germline loops: CDR1 MNHEY, CDR2 SVGEGT. V was pared by 5 bases and J by 7 bases, with 6 bases of the junction left unmatched. The CDR3 consists of 14 residues.